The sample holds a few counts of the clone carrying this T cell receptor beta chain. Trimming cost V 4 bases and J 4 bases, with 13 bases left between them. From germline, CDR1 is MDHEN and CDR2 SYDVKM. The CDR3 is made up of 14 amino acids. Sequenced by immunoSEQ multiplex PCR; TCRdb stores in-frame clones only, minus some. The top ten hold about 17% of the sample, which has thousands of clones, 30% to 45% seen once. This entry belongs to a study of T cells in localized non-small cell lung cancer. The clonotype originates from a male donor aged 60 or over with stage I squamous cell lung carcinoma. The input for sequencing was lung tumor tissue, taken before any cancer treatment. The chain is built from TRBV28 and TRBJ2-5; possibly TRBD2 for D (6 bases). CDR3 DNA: TGTGCCAGCAGTTATAGGACCGGGGGAGAGACCCAGTACTTC. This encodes CASSYRTGGETQYF.